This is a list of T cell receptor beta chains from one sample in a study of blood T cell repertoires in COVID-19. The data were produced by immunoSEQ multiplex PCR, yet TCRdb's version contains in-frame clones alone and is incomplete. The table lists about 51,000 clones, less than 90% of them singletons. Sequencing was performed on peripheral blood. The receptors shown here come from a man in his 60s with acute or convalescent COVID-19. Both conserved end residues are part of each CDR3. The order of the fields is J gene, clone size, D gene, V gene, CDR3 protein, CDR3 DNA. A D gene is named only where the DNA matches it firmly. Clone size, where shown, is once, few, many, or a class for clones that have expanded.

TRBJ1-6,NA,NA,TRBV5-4,CASSLPSDSPLHF,TGTGCCAGCAGCCTCCCCTCAGATTCACCCCTCCACTTT
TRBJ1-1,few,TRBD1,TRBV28,CASSRQGYTEAFF,TGTGCCAGCAGTCGACAGGGGTACACTGAAGCTTTCTTT
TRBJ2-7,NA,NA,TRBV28,CASSQSYEQYF,TGTGCCAGCTCTCAGTCCTACGAGCAGTACTTC
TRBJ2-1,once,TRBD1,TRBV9,CASSFGQGYNEQFF,TGTGCCAGCAGCTTCGGACAGGGCTACAATGAGCAGTTCTTC
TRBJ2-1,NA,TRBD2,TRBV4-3,CASSQGGLAGRLGEQFF,TGCGCCAGCAGCCAGGGTGGACTAGCGGGGCGACTGGGTGAGCAGTTCTTC
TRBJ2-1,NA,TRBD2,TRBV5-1,CASSLYLAGGNEQFF,TGCGCCAGCAGCTTGTACCTAGCGGGAGGGAATGAGCAGTTCTTC
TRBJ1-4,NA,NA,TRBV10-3,CAIPDEKLFF,TGTGCCATCCCAGATGAAAAACTGTTTTTT
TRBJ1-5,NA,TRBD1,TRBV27,CASSLWGQGRGQPQHF,TGTGCCAGCAGTTTATGGGGACAGGGGAGGGGTCAGCCCCAGCATTTT
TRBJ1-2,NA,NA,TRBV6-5,CASSSNRAYYGYTF,TGTGCCAGCAGCTCAAACAGGGCCTACTATGGCTACACCTTC
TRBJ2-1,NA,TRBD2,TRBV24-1,CATSARGGSYNEQFF,TGTGCCACCAGTGCCCGGGGGGGCTCCTACAATGAGCAGTTCTTC
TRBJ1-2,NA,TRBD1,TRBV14,CASSADRVYGYTF,TGTGCCAGCAGCGCCGACAGGGTCTATGGCTACACCTTC
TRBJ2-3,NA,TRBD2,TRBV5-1,CASSLAASGVGDTQYF,TGCGCCAGCAGCTTGGCGGCTAGCGGGGTGGGAGATACGCAGTATTTT
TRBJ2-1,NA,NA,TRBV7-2,CASSKTPLNEQFF,TGTGCCAGCAGCAAAACTCCCCTCAATGAGCAGTTCTTC
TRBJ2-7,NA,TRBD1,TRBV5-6,CASSAGQGAREQYF,TGTGCCAGCAGCGCGGGACAGGGGGCTCGCGAGCAGTACTTC
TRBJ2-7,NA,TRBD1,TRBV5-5,CASSLRQGYEQYF,TGTGCCAGCAGCTTGAGACAGGGCTACGAGCAGTACTTC
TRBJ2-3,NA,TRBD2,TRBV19,CASSGRADTQYF,TGTGCCAGTAGTGGGAGGGCAGATACGCAGTATTTT
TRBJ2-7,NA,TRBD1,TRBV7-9,CASRGPGQSSYEQYF,TGTGCCAGCAGGGGACCGGGACAGAGCTCCTACGAGCAGTACTTC
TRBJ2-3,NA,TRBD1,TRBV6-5,CASSYGTGTSDTQYF,TGTGCCAGCAGTTACGGGACAGGGACCTCAGATACGCAGTATTTT
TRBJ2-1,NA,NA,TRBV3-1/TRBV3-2,CASSQLGNEQFF,TGTGCCAGCAGCCAACTAGGCAATGAGCAGTTCTTC
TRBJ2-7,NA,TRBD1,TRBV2,CASKVGGQGPYEQYF,TGTGCCAGCAAAGTGGGGGGACAGGGTCCCTACGAGCAGTACTTC
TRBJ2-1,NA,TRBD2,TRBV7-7,CASGSQPLGEQFF,TGTGCTAGCGGGAGTCAACCCCTCGGTGAGCAGTTCTTC
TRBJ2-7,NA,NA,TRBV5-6,CASSLDRADTYEQYF,TGTGCCAGCAGCTTGGACAGGGCGGACACCTACGAGCAGTACTTC
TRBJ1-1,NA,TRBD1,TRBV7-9,CASSILRQGAAEAFF,TGTGCCAGCAGCATACTTCGACAGGGGGCTGCTGAAGCTTTCTTT
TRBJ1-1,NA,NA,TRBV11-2,CASSLDSNTEAFF,TGTGCCAGCAGCCTCGACTCGAACACTGAAGCTTTCTTT
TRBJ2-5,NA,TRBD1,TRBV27,CASSYRGRETQYF,TGTGCCAGCAGTTACAGGGGGCGAGAGACCCAGTACTTC
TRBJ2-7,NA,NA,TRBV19,CASSASLSSYEQYF,TGTGCCAGTAGTGCTTCGCTGAGCTCCTACGAGCAGTACTTC
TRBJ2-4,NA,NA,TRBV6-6,CASSQGTNIQYF,TGTGCCAGCAGTCAGGGGACTAACATTCAGTACTTC
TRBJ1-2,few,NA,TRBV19,CASSIPGTPKGYTF,TGTGCCAGTAGTATACCCGGGACTCCCAAGGGCTACACCTTC
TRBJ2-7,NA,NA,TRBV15,CATSRAQGGFYEQYF,TGTGCCACCAGCAGAGCCCAGGGCGGCTTCTACGAGCAGTACTTC
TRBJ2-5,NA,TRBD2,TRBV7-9,CASSDPSGEETQYF,TGTGCCAGCAGCGACCCTAGCGGAGAAGAGACCCAGTACTTC
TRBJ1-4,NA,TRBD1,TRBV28,CASSHRKSHYRGREKLFF,TGTGCCAGCAGCCACAGAAAGTCCCACTACAGGGGTCGGGAAAAACTGTTTTTT
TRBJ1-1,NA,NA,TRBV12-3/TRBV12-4,CASSTGLNTEAFF,TGTGCCAGCAGTACAGGGCTTAACACTGAAGCTTTCTTT
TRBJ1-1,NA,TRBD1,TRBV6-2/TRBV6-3,CASSYDEGAAEAFF,TGTGCCAGCAGTTACGATGAGGGGGCCGCTGAAGCTTTCTTT
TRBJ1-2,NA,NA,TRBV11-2,CASSLGRNNYGYTF,TGTGCCAGCAGCTTAGGGCGGAATAACTATGGCTACACCTTC
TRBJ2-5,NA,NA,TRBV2,CASSEQARQETQYF,TGTGCCAGCAGTGAACAGGCCCGCCAAGAGACCCAGTACTTC
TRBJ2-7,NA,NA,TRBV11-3,CASSLGGMVYEQYF,TGTGCCAGCAGCTTAGGGGGCATGGTATACGAGCAGTACTTC
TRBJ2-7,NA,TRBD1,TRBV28,CASSWTGSSYEQYF,TGTGCCAGCAGCTGGACAGGGAGCTCCTACGAGCAGTACTTC
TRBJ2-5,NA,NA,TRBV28,CASSFMVAADQETQYF,TGTGCCAGCAGTTTCATGGTAGCGGCCGACCAAGAGACCCAGTACTTC
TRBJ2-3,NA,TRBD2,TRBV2,CASSQPSGGGRDDTQYF,TGTGCCAGCAGTCAACCCAGCGGGGGGGGACGGGATGATACGCAGTATTTT
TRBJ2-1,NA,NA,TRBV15,CATSRDRGQLDEQFF,TGTGCCACCAGCAGAGATAGAGGGCAGTTGGATGAGCAGTTCTTC
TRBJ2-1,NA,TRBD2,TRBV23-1,CASRSTSGSSYNEQFF,TGCGCCAGCCGATCGACTAGCGGCAGCTCCTACAATGAGCAGTTCTTC
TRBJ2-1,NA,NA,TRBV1,CTSSHRDRGRGEQFF,TGCACCAGCAGCCACAGGGACAGGGGTAGGGGTGAGCAGTTCTTC
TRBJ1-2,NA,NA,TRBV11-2,CASSLVPGEDYGYTF,TGTGCCAGCAGCTTAGTGCCCGGGGAGGACTATGGCTACACCTTC
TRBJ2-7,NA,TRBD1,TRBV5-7,CASSLDRRDRGAEQYF,TGTGCCAGCAGCTTGGATAGACGGGACAGGGGGGCCGAGCAGTACTTC
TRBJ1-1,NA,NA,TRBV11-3,CASSLPGREAFF,TGTGCCAGCAGCTTGCCAGGCAGGGAAGCTTTCTTT
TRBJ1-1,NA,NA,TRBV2,CASIGQPNTEAFF,TGTGCCAGCATTGGACAGCCGAACACTGAAGCTTTCTTT
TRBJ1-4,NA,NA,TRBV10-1,CATPLLLGATNEKLFF,TGCGCCACCCCCCTCCTACTGGGGGCGACTAATGAAAAACTGTTTTTT
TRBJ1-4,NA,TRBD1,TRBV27,CASSFLTGGAEKLFF,TGTGCCAGCAGCTTTCTTACAGGGGGGGCTGAAAAACTGTTTTTT
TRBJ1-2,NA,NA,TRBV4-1,CASSPVGQPNYGYTF,TGCGCCAGCAGCCCCGTTGGCCAACCTAACTATGGCTACACCTTC
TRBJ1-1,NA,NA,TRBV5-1,CASSPGGADWNTEAFF,TGCGCCAGCAGCCCTGGGGGGGCGGATTGGAACACTGAAGCTTTCTTT
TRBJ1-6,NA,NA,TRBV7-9,CASSLGGAVYSPLHF,TGTGCCAGCAGCTTAGGCGGTGCGGTTTATTCACCCCTCCACTTT
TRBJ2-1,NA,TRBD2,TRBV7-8,CASSASGVSYNEQFF,TGTGCCAGCAGCGCTAGCGGGGTATCCTACAATGAGCAGTTCTTC
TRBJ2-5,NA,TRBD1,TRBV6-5,CASNRDRSQETQYF,TGTGCCAGCAACCGGGACAGGAGTCAAGAGACCCAGTACTTC
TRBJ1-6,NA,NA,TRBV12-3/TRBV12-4,CASSSRSNSPLHF,TGTGCCAGCAGTTCTCGCAGTAATTCACCCCTCCACTTT
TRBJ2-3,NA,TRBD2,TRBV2,CASKPGGLTDTQYF,TGTGCCAGCAAACCGGGGGGGCTTACAGATACGCAGTATTTT
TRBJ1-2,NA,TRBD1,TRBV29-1,CSVSDRAFGYTF,TGCAGCGTATCGGACAGGGCTTTTGGCTACACCTTC
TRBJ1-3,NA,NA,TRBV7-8,CASSSGQHSGNTIYF,TGTGCCAGCAGCTCCGGACAGCACTCTGGAAACACCATATATTTT
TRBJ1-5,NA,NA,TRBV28,CASSLLRGGIYQPQHF,TGTGCCAGCAGTTTATTGCGAGGGGGAATCTATCAGCCCCAGCATTTT
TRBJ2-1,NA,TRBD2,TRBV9,CASSDSGTYYNEQFF,TGTGCCAGCAGCGACAGCGGGACTTACTACAATGAGCAGTTCTTC
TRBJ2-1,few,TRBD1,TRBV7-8,CASSSALDRDKFF,TGTGCCAGCAGCTCCGCCCTGGACAGGGATAAGTTCTTC